The present T cell receptor beta chain was sequenced within a study of blood T cell repertoires in COVID-19. Study-level information: Samples taken during acute and convalescent COVID-19 were collected in the United States, Italy and Spain. T cells, B-cell-depleted T cells, or PBMCs supplied cDNA or gDNA.

Original methodology: For nucleated cells, counts were estimated from reference gene primer amplification. Sequenced by immunoSEQ multiplex PCR; TCRdb stores in-frame clones only, minus some. Clonal size and the V and J genes are those of that table, whereas D and trimming came from the DNA. The data hold hundreds of thousands of clones, with roughly 90% observed a single time. Material: peripheral blood. This clonotype originated in a woman under 40 with acute or convalescent COVID-19.

The CDR3 DNA sequence: TGTGCCATCAGTGAGGCTGCGGGGGAAGAGACCCAGTACTTC. Translating it yields CAISEAAGEETQYF. The rearrangement uses TRBV10-3 and TRBJ2-5; 7 bases are a match to TRBD2. Germline V gene lookup returns CDR1 ENHRY and CDR2 SYGVKD. This CDR3 comprises 14 residues. V lost 2 bases and J lost 3; bases outside the gene matches: 3.